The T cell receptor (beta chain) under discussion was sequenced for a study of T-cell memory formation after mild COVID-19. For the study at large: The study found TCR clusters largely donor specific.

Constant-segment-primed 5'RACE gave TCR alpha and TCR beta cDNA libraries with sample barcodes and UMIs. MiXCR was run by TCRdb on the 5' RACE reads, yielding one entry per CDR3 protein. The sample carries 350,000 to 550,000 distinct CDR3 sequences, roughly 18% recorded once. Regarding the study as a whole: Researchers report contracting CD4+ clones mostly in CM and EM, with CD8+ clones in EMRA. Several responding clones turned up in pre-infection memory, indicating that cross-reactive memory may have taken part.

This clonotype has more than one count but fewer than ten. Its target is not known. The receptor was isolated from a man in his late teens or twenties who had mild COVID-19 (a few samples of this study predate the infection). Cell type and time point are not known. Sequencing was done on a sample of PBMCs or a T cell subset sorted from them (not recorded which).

The CDR3 region is CASRVETQYF. CDR3 in DNA: TGTGCCAGCAGGGTAGAGACCCAGTACTTC. The V call is TRBV2, the J call TRBJ2-5; D not resolved. Germline CDR1 is SNHLY and CDR2 is FYNNEI. Deletions cut 6 bases from V and 4 bases from J, with 3 bases between. The CDR3 totals 10 residues.